The source of this T cell receptor (beta chain) is a study of blood T cell repertoires in COVID-19. The repertoire was sequenced with immunoSEQ multiplex PCR; TCRdb's copy has only in-frame clones and lacks some. Seen here are about 400,000 clones, 88% observed once, and the top ten hold 2% to 2.5%. With V trimmed by 8 bases and J by 5 bases, 18 bases remained unmatched. The CDR3 contains 17 residues. The germline V gene has CDR1 MGHRA and CDR2 YSYEKL. Material for sequencing was PBMCs or T cells enriched from blood (not recorded which). This clonotype originated in a woman in her forties with acute COVID-19. The chain carries TRBV4-1 and TRBJ2-1; 7 bases align to TRBD1. CDR3: CASCTSSGTAINNEQFF. In DNA, the CDR3 is TGCGCCAGCTGCACTTCCTCCGGGACAGCTATTAACAATGAGCAGTTCTTC.